The next 31 T cell receptor beta chains were all read from a single sample in a study of cytomegalovirus exposure and HLA in healthy donors. The PCR ran on 60 Vbeta and 13 Jbeta primers. The data were produced by immunoSEQ multiplex PCR, yet TCRdb's version contains in-frame clones alone and is incomplete. The profile shows roughly 250,000 clones, roughly 86% of them singletons. Material for sequencing was PBMCs. The receptors originated from a woman in her thirties or forties in good health and CMV-seropositive.

Of note for this clone: Other DNA sequences from this sample encode an identical CDR3 as well. V is TRBV7-9 and J is TRBJ2-5, with TRBD2 identical over 11 bases. The CDR3 sequence is 15 residues long. Germline V gene data show CDR1 as SEHNR and CDR2 as FQNEAQ (reference sequence). V was pared by 3 bases and J by 2 bases, with 2 bases of the junction left unmatched. The CDR3: CASSLGLAEQETQYF. The CDR3, as DNA: TGTGCCAGCAGCTTGGGACTAGCGGAACAAGAGACCCAGTACTTC.

This sequence joins TRBV20-1 and TRBJ2-7; D is uncertain. In germline, CDR1 is DFQATT, CDR2 SNEGSKA (reference sequence). Trimming removed 1 base at V and 3 bases at J, with 4 bases between. The length of the CDR3 is 11 residues. DNA for the CDR3: TGCAGTGCTAGAGGTTACTACGAGCAGTACTTC. Its protein is CSARGYYEQYF.

V usage is TRBV4-1 and J usage is TRBJ2-1; TRBD2 matches at 7 bases. The ends lost 6 bases at V and 8 bases at J; junction bases unmatched: 16. Germline V CDR1 and CDR2: MGHRA, YSYEKL. CDR3 size: 16 residues. CDR3 sequence (DNA): TGCGCCAGCAGAGACAACTCTCTTAATCGGGGGGATGAGCAGTTCTTC. It encodes CASRDNSLNRGDEQFF.

The gene calls are TRBV11-1 and TRBJ1-1; 12 nucleotides agree with TRBD1. The CDR3 runs to 16 residues. The V and J ends lost 4 bases and 0 bases, in that order; junction bases with no gene match: 3. Germline values: CDR1 SGHAT, CDR2 FQDESV (reference sequence). CDR3 loop: CASSSGQGAMNTEAFF. In nucleotides, the CDR3 is TGTGCCAGCAGCTCGGGACAGGGGGCAATGAACACTGAAGCTTTCTTT.

Only one count was recorded for this clone. The chain combines TRBV6-6 with TRBJ2-5, with a tentative D call TRBD2 (5 bases). The J call may be mistaken, given a closer DNA end match to TRBJ2-7. Per the germline V gene, CDR1 is MNHNY and CDR2 is SVGAGI (reference sequence). The CDR3 extends over 13 amino acids. CDR3 residues: CASSYQRAYEQYF. CDR3 DNA sequence: TGTGCCAGCAGTTATCAGAGGGCCTACGAGCAGTACTTC.

This chain links TRBV7-2 with TRBJ1-4, with D perhaps TRBD1 (5 bases). Germline-derived CDR1 and CDR2 are SGHTA and FQGNSA. Trimming left V 5 bases short and J 5 bases short, with 27 bases between. This CDR3 region has 19 residues. The CDR3 nucleotides read TGTGCCAGCAGCGGTCGTCCGGGGAACCTCCTCGGGGGGAATGAAAAACTGTTTTTT. Amino acid sequence: CASSGRPGNLLGGNEKLFF.

J is TRBJ2-5 and V is TRBV5-1; D may be TRBD2 (6 bases). The CDR3 covers 15 residues. Per germline, CDR1 SGHRS and CDR2 YFSETQ. V lost 0 bases and J lost 4, with 13 bases in between. CDR3 region: CASSLGAGSLETQYF. CDR3 in DNA: TGCGCCAGCAGCTTGGGCGCGGGATCTTTAGAGACCCAGTACTTC.

J is TRBJ1-1 and V is TRBV2; D is possibly TRBD1 (5 bases). The V and J ends lost 3 bases and 7 bases respectively, with 12 bases between them. This CDR3 spans 13 amino acids. Germline V gene sequence: CDR1 SNHLY, CDR2 FYNNEI. CDR3 in DNA: TGTGCCAGCAGTGAGGAGGGGCAGGGTGAAGCTTTCTTT. This translates into CASSEEGQGEAFF.

The genes are TRBV15 and TRBJ1-1, with a tentative D call TRBD1 (5 bases). Trimming removed 0 bases at V and 0 bases at J, with 14 bases between. Per germline, CDR1 LNHNV and CDR2 YYDKDF (reference sequence). CDR3 length: 17 residues. Here the CDR3 DNA reads TGTGCCACCAGCAGAGACCCCCTTGGGGGGATGAACACTGAAGCTTTCTTT. Amino acids: CATSRDPLGGMNTEAFF.

The V gene is TRBV19, the J gene TRBJ2-7; 7 bases are shared with TRBD1. Germline loops: CDR1 LNHDA, CDR2 SQIVND (reference sequence). J gave up 2 bases and V 0 bases, and 1 base lay outside the gene matches. The CDR3 runs to 14 residues. The CDR3 coding sequence is TGTGCCAGTAGTATAGAAAGGGGGCCCTACGAGCAGTACTTC. Translation: CASSIERGPYEQYF.

This clone has more than one count but fewer than ten. This chain joins TRBV5-4 and TRBJ1-4; 7 positions agree with TRBD1. V shed 4 bases, J shed 5 bases, and the junction held 8 bases outside the gene matches. The V gene's germline CDR1 is SGHNT and CDR2 YYREEE (reference sequence). This CDR3 region has 15 residues. In nucleotides, the CDR3 is TGTGCCAGCAGCCAAGACAGGGTAGACAATGAAAAACTGTTTTTT. Its protein is CASSQDRVDNEKLFF.

This clone was recorded a few times. The rearrangement joins TRBV5-1 to TRBJ2-5, with 7 bases identical to TRBD2. The CDR3 runs to 14 residues. Germline CDR1 reads SGHRS; CDR2 reads YFSETQ. Trimming took 1 base from V and 4 from J; bases not matched to a gene: 4. CDR3 nucleotide sequence: TGCGCCAGCAGCTTGACGGGAGGCGGAGAGACCCAGTACTTC. Its translation is CASSLTGGGETQYF. Based on the CDR3 plus reference TRBV5-1 and TRBJ2-5, the full variable domain is KAGVTQTPRYLIKTRGQQVTLSCSPISGHRSVSWYQQTPGQGLQFLFEYFSETQRNKGNFPGRFSGRQFSNSRSEMNVSTLELGDSALYLCASSLTGGGETQYFGPGTRLLVL.

The rearrangement joins TRBV5-1 to TRBJ2-3, with 9 bases identical to TRBD2. Germline V lookup: CDR1 SGHRS, CDR2 YFSETQ. V dropped 3 bases and J dropped 5; count of bases not matched to a gene: 10. CDR3 length equals 16 residues. The CDR3 region has the DNA TGCGCCAGCAGCTGGGGGGGCGGGAGGGCCGAAGATACGCAGTATTTT. This codes for CASSWGGGRAEDTQYF. Full variable domain (missing parts from reference TRBV5-1 and TRBJ2-3): KAGVTQTPRYLIKTRGQQVTLSCSPISGHRSVSWYQQTPGQGLQFLFEYFSETQRNKGNFPGRFSGRQFSNSRSEMNVSTLELGDSALYLCASSWGGGRAEDTQYFGPGTRLTVL.

The chain carries TRBV11-3 and TRBJ2-1; 15 nucleotides match TRBD2. V lost 5 bases to trimming and J lost 5 bases; unmatched junction nucleotides: 7. Germline values: CDR1 SGHNT, CDR2 YENEEA. This CDR3 contains 17 residues. The CDR3 protein is CASSPQGLAGGNNEQFF. Here the CDR3 DNA reads TGTGCCAGCAGCCCCCAGGGACTAGCGGGAGGAAACAATGAGCAGTTCTTC.

The chain recombines TRBV4-3 with TRBJ2-7, with 9 bases that match TRBD2. The CDR3 runs to 14 residues. Germline CDR1 LGHNA, CDR2 YSLEER. Trimming took 0 bases from V and 6 from J; bases not matched to a gene: 3. This chain's CDR3 is CASSQELAGSEQYF. CDR3 DNA: TGCGCCAGCAGCCAAGAGCTAGCGGGATCCGAGCAGTACTTC.

The CDR3 here is CASSDGVYSNQPQHF. The CDR3 nucleotides read TGTGCCAGCAGTGATGGAGTATATAGCAATCAGCCCCAGCATTTT. The V and J genes are TRBV2 and TRBJ1-5; no clear D. This CDR3 is 15 amino acids long. Trimming removed 3 bases from V and 0 bases from J, with 9 bases in between. Germline CDR1 is SNHLY and CDR2 is FYNNEI. Based on the CDR3 plus reference TRBV2 and TRBJ1-5, the full variable domain is EPEVTQTPSHQVTQMGQEVILRCVPISNHLYFYWYRQILGQKVEFLVSFYNNEISEKSEIFDDQFSVERPDGSNFTLKIRSTKLEDSAMYFCASSDGVYSNQPQHFGDGTRLSIL.

The chain employs TRBV27 and TRBJ1-5, with D possibly being TRBD1 (6 bases). CDR3 size: 13 residues. Germline V lookup: CDR1 MNHEY, CDR2 SMNVEV (reference sequence). V gave up 5 bases and J gave up 4 bases, with 9 bases separating them. CDR3 loop: CASSPTGNQPQHF. CDR3 DNA: TGTGCCAGCAGTCCTACAGGGAATCAGCCCCAGCATTTT.

The CDR3 DNA reads TGTGCCAGCAGCTTGGCCGGGACTACCTACGAGCAGTACTTC. It codes for CASSLAGTTYEQYF. J is TRBJ2-7 and V is TRBV5-4; 7 nucleotides line up with TRBD2. This CDR3 has 14 residues. The J segment lost 2 bases and the V segment lost 0 bases, leaving 2 bases of the junction unmatched. The germline V gene encodes CDR1 SGHNT and CDR2 YYREEE (reference sequence).

The rearrangement uses TRBV5-5 and TRBJ2-7, with 10 positions matching TRBD1. The V gene end was trimmed by 4 bases and the J gene end by 3 bases; junction bases not matched to a gene: 4. Germline V gives CDR1 SGHKS, CDR2 YYEKEE (reference sequence). This CDR3 has 14 amino acids. CDR3 residues: CASSPRDRGYEQYF. DNA for the CDR3: TGTGCCAGCAGCCCCCGGGACAGGGGCTACGAGCAGTACTTC.

The chain is built from TRBV27 and TRBJ1-1, with a possible D match to TRBD1 (5 bases). Germline assignment: CDR1 MNHEY and CDR2 SMNVEV (reference sequence). V was cut by 4 bases and J by 5 bases, with 14 bases left in between. The CDR3 covers 14 residues. CDR3 sequence: CASSWGGESTEAFF. CDR3 bases: TGTGCCAGCAGTTGGGGGGGGGAAAGTACTGAAGCTTTCTTT.

V usage is TRBV5-1 and J usage is TRBJ2-7; 7 positions match TRBD2. After removal of 0 bases from V and 1 base from J, the junction contained 13 bases not matched to a gene. Germline loops: CDR1 SGHRS, CDR2 YFSETQ. CDR3 size: 18 residues. Written as DNA, the CDR3 is TGCGCCAGCAGCTTGGGGGGAGCCGGCGGGAGAAGATCCTACGAGCAGTACTTC. This gives the protein CASSLGGAGGRRSYEQYF. Supplemented by reference TRBV5-1 and TRBJ2-7, the full variable domain reads KAGVTQTPRYLIKTRGQQVTLSCSPISGHRSVSWYQQTPGQGLQFLFEYFSETQRNKGNFPGRFSGRQFSNSRSEMNVSTLELGDSALYLCASSLGGAGGRRSYEQYFGPGTRLTVT.

This chain links TRBV7-2 with TRBJ1-6; D gene uncertain. The CDR3 loop spans 13 amino acids. Trimming took off 2 bases at V and 5 bases at J, with 4 bases between the two ends. Germline CDR1 is SGHTA and CDR2 is FQGNSA. The DNA for the CDR3 is TGTGCCAGCAGCTTACAAAATAATTCACCCCTCCACTTT. Its translation is CASSLQNNSPLHF.

With respect to this clone: The same CDR3 can be traced to other DNA sequences in this sample. The V call is TRBV7-2, the J call TRBJ1-5; D call uncertain. The germline CDR1 and CDR2 sequences are SGHTA and FQGNSA. The CDR3 is 13 amino acids. The V end was cut by 9 bases, the J end by 0 bases, with 9 bases between. The CDR3 protein is CASSRNSNQPQHF. The CDR3 region has the DNA TGTGCCAGTAGCCGTAATAGCAATCAGCCCCAGCATTTT.

The chain couples TRBV7-9 to TRBJ1-1; 7 nucleotides agree with TRBD1. CDR1 and CDR2 (germline): SEHNR, FQNEAQ (reference sequence). V was clipped by 5 bases and J by 1 base; unmatched bases: 4. The CDR3 spans 14 residues. CDR3 bases: TGTGCCAGCAGCGTCGGGACAGCGAACACTGAAGCTTTCTTT. Its translation is CASSVGTANTEAFF.

J is TRBJ1-5 and V is TRBV27, with D perhaps matching TRBD1 (5 bases). This CDR3 comprises 12 residues. Germline-derived CDR1 and CDR2 are MNHEY and SMNVEV (reference sequence). Between the trimmed V and J ends, which lost 5 bases and 4 bases, there was a span of 6 bases. The CDR3: CASSRGNQPQHF. In DNA form, the CDR3 reads TGTGCCAGCAGTAGGGGTAATCAGCCCCAGCATTTT.

The CDR3: CAISAGGGEFF. CDR3 DNA sequence: TGTGCCATCAGTGCTGGAGGGGGGGAGTTCTTC. The chain combines TRBV10-3 with TRBJ2-1, with D possibly being TRBD2 (7 bases). Germline assignment: CDR1 ENHRY and CDR2 SYGVKD. V was clipped by 4 bases and J by 14 bases, with 12 bases between them. The CDR3 sequence is 11 residues long.

The chain employs TRBV7-2 and TRBJ2-2, with 9 bases aligning to TRBD1. J gave up 4 bases and V 6 bases, and 9 bases lay outside the gene matches. There are 16 residues in the CDR3. Germline V gene sequence: CDR1 SGHTA, CDR2 FQGNSA. The CDR3 reads CASSYDRGTPTGELFF. The CDR3 nucleotides are TGTGCCAGCAGTTACGACAGGGGGACACCCACCGGGGAGCTGTTTTTT.

V is TRBV19 and J is TRBJ2-3, with a possible D match to TRBD1 (5 bases). Germline lookup yields CDR1 LNHDA and CDR2 SQIVND (reference sequence). The CDR3 loop spans 16 amino acids. The V gene lost 1 base and the J gene lost 5 bases, with 16 bases spanning the gap. CDR3 DNA: TGTGCCAGTAGTATAGTACACCAGGGTGTTAGAGATACGCAGTATTTT. Translating gives CASSIVHQGVRDTQYF.

CDR3 sequence reads: CASQSTDRGRNTEAFF. CDR3 nucleotides: TGTGCCAGCCAATCTACCGACAGGGGACGAAACACTGAAGCTTTCTTT. The J gene is TRBJ1-1, the V gene TRBV2, with 8 positions matching TRBD1. From germline, CDR1 is SNHLY and CDR2 FYNNEI. The CDR3 is 16 amino acids. The ends lost 8 bases at V and 2 bases at J; junction bases unmatched: 13.

CDR3 sequence: CASSERTGTADTQYF. The CDR3 DNA follows: TGTGCCAGCAGTGAAAGGACAGGGACGGCAGATACGCAGTATTTT. The genes are TRBV25-1 and TRBJ2-3; 8 bases are shared with TRBD1. Per germline, CDR1 MGHDK and CDR2 SYGVNS. This CDR3 has 15 amino acids. V was pared by 2 bases and J by 4 bases, with 5 bases of the junction left unmatched.

This clone occurred once. The chain combines TRBV30 with TRBJ1-3; no clear D gene. The V gene's germline CDR1 is GTSNPN and CDR2 SVGIG (reference sequence). The ends were cut back, 3 bases at V and 3 bases at J, with 6 bases in the middle. The CDR3 is made up of 12 amino acids. The CDR3 here is CAWRSVGNTIYF. For the CDR3, the DNA is TGTGCCTGGAGGAGTGTTGGAAACACCATATATTTT.